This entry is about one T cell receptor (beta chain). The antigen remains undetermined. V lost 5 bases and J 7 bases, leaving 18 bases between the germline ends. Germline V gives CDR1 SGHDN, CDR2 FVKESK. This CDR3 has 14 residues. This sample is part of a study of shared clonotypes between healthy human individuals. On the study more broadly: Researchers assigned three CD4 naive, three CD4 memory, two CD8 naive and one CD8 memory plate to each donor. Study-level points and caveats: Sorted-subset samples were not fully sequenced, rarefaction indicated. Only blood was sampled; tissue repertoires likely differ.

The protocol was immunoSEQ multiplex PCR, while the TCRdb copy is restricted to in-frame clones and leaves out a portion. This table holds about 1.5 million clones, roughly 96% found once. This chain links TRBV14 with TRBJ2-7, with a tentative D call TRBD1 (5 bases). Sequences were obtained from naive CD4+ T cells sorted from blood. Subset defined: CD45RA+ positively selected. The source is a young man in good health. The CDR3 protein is CASSSRQTLWEQYF. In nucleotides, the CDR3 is TGTGCCAGCAGCTCACGACAGACTCTATGGGAGCAGTACTTC.